A single sample is the source of the 19 T cell receptor beta chains below, sequenced in a study of cytomegalovirus exposure and HLA in healthy donors. PCR involved 60 Vbeta and 13 Jbeta primers. Generated by immunoSEQ multiplex PCR, the TCRdb table keeps only in-frame clones and is missing some. The sample holds about 100,000 clones, approximately 72% seen once. The sequencing sample was made of PBMCs. These receptors all stem from a male donor in good health and CMV-seropositive.

The CDR3, as DNA: TGTGCCAGCAGCTTAGATTTATCACAGGGGGGCACAGATACGCAGTATTTT. Translated, it gives CASSLDLSQGGTDTQYF. V and J are TRBV11-3 and TRBJ2-3; 8 nucleotides match TRBD1. CDR1 is SGHNT, CDR2 YENEEA, per germline. Losses at the gene ends were 0 bases for V and 1 base for J; bases not matched to a gene: 6. The CDR3 sequence is 17 residues long.

The chain carries TRBV7-8 and TRBJ2-2; no clear D gene. The germline V gene has CDR1 SGHVS and CDR2 FQNEAQ. V was clipped by 5 bases and J by 4 bases, with 17 bases between them. The CDR3 consists of 16 residues. The CDR3 reads CASSPFTASGTGELFF. In DNA form, the CDR3 reads TGTGCCAGCAGCCCCTTCACGGCGTCGGGCACCGGGGAGCTGTTTTTT.

V is TRBV6-5 and J is TRBJ2-3; D possibly corresponds to TRBD2 (5 bases). The germline V gene encodes CDR1 MNHEY and CDR2 SVGAGI. This CDR3 region has 13 residues. V was pared by 5 bases and J by 4 bases, with 10 bases between. CDR3 in DNA: TGTGCCAGCAGTACCGGGCGGGCAGATACGCAGTATTTT. Encoded protein: CASSTGRADTQYF.

J is TRBJ2-7 and V is TRBV6-5; the D gene is possibly TRBD2 (7 bases). This CDR3 spans 13 amino acids. Germline CDR1 and CDR2: MNHEY and SVGAGI. Trimming cost V 4 bases and J 11 bases, with 18 bases left between them. The chain's CDR3 is CASSSLAVGGEYF. DNA for the CDR3: TGTGCCAGCAGTTCTTTAGCCGTAGGGGGGGAGTACTTC.

The chain carries TRBV28 and TRBJ1-1; D not resolved. Germline CDR1 is MDHEN and CDR2 is SYDVKM. This CDR3 is 12 amino acids long. V dropped 6 bases and J dropped 5 bases, with 10 bases sitting between them. The CDR3 DNA reads TGTGCCAGCAGGATTGGGAGGACTGAAGCTTTCTTT. Its translation: CASRIGRTEAFF.

The chain employs TRBV7-2 and TRBJ2-7, with D perhaps TRBD2 (6 bases). In germline, CDR1 is SGHTA, CDR2 FQGNSA. V was cut by 1 base and J by 6 bases, with 16 bases left in between. The CDR3 extends over 15 amino acids. CDR3: CASSLEAGRVSEQYF. The CDR3 DNA is TGTGCCAGCAGCTTAGAGGCGGGGCGGGTTAGCGAGCAGTACTTC.

The chain carries TRBV5-6 and TRBJ1-2; maybe TRBD1 (5 bases). The CDR3 length is 15 residues. Germline lookup yields CDR1 SGHDT and CDR2 YYEEEE. Trimming removed 0 bases at V and 4 bases at J, with 13 bases between. The CDR3 nucleotides read TGTGCCAGCAGCTTGGTGACAGACAATTTCTATGGCTACACCTTC. This translates into CASSLVTDNFYGYTF.

V and J are TRBV7-9 and TRBJ1-1; no clear D gene. The CDR3 length is 11 residues. V was trimmed by 4 bases and J by 10 bases, leaving 10 bases between them. The germline CDR1 and CDR2 sequences are SEHNR and FQNEAQ (reference sequence). The CDR3 loop is CASSSGVIAFF. CDR3 DNA sequence: TGTGCCAGCAGCTCCGGTGTTATAGCTTTCTTT.

This chain joins TRBV5-5 and TRBJ1-6; D is uncertain. The V gene lost 4 bases and the J gene lost 8 bases, with 10 bases spanning the gap. Looked up from germline, CDR1 is SGHKS and CDR2 is YYEKEE (reference sequence). This CDR3 has 13 amino acids. The CDR3 sequence: CASSPEVYSPLHF. The CDR3 nucleotides read TGTGCCAGCAGCCCCGAGGTATATTCACCCCTCCACTTT.

The chain combines TRBV30 with TRBJ2-2, with 15 bases aligning to TRBD2. CDR3 length: 17 amino acids. Per the germline V gene, CDR1 is GTSNPN and CDR2 is SVGIG (reference sequence). The V gene end was trimmed by 3 bases and the J gene end by 1 base; junction bases not matched to a gene: 3. CDR3 protein: CAWSEGLAGGNTGELFF. For the CDR3, the DNA is TGTGCCTGGAGCGAGGGACTAGCGGGGGGGAACACCGGGGAGCTGTTTTTT.

J is TRBJ2-2 and V is TRBV30, with 11 positions matching TRBD2. The ends lost 5 bases at V and 2 bases at J; junction bases unmatched: 16. The length of the CDR3 is 19 residues. Germline V lookup: CDR1 GTSNPN, CDR2 SVGIG (reference sequence). The CDR3 coding sequence is TGTGCCTGGGAGGGTTTGGCTAGCGGGGGGACCTACAACACCGGGGAGCTGTTTTTT. It is translated as CAWEGLASGGTYNTGELFF.

In its sample, this clone was seen once. The CDR3 coding sequence is TGTGCCAGCAGCCTCCAGAGAGGTTACGAGCAGTACTTC. Translated, it gives CASSLQRGYEQYF. The chain is built from TRBV7-2 and TRBJ2-7; D is unresolved. There are 13 residues in the CDR3. V lost 5 bases and J lost 4, with 12 bases in between. CDR1 and CDR2 from the germline V gene are SGHTA and FQGNSA.

This clone has a handful of counts. This chain connects TRBV9 to TRBJ2-2; 12 bases map to TRBD1. Germline CDR1 and CDR2: SGDLS and YYNGEE. With V trimmed by 0 bases and J by 8 bases, 5 bases remained unmatched. The CDR3 has 16 residues. The CDR3 DNA reads TGTGCCAGCAGCGTAGGAGGGGACAGGGGGCGAGGGGAGCTGTTTTTT. This sequence encodes CASSVGGDRGRGELFF.

This clone was detected only a few times. V and J are TRBV4-1 and TRBJ1-1; 7 nucleotides line up with TRBD1. The V gene's germline CDR1 is MGHRA and CDR2 YSYEKL. V was pared by 1 base and J by 0 bases, with 2 bases of the junction left unmatched. CDR3 length equals 15 residues. The CDR3, as DNA: TGCGCCAGCAGCCAAGCCGGGACAGTGAACACTGAAGCTTTCTTT. Translating it yields CASSQAGTVNTEAFF.

The genes are TRBV18 and TRBJ2-5; the match to TRBD1 covers 8 bases. V lost 3 bases to trimming and J lost 5 bases; unmatched junction nucleotides: 8. This CDR3 has 15 residues. In germline, CDR1 is KGHSH, CDR2 LQKENI. CDR3 sequence (DNA): TGTGCCAGCTCACCGAGGGCCAGGGGGCAGGAGACCCAGTACTTC. Protein: CASSPRARGQETQYF.

The rearrangement joins TRBV30 to TRBJ2-7; no reliable D call. Trimming shortened V by 5 bases and J by 5 bases, and 13 bases separated the two germline ends. The CDR3 extends over 12 amino acids. Germline loops: CDR1 GTSNPN, CDR2 SVGIG (reference sequence). The CDR3 DNA is TGTGCCTGGGGTCCCCAGGTGGACGAGCAGTACTTC. Amino acids: CAWGPQVDEQYF.

For this clone: This sample includes further DNA sequences coding for the same CDR3. The chain couples TRBV5-4 to TRBJ1-4; possibly TRBD1 for D (5 bases). CDR1 and CDR2 (germline): SGHNT, YYREEE (reference sequence). The CDR3 spans 14 residues. The germline V and J ends were trimmed by 3 bases and 7 bases, with 13 bases remaining between them. CDR3 DNA: TGTGCCAGCAGCTCAGAGGACATGCGTGAAAAACTGTTTTTT. It specifies CASSSEDMREKLFF.

The rearrangement links TRBV6-5 to TRBJ1-5; D not certain. This CDR3 has 16 residues. V gave up 4 bases and J gave up 2 bases, with 15 bases separating them. The germline V gene encodes CDR1 MNHEY and CDR2 SVGAGI. CDR3 in DNA: TGTGCCAGCAGTTCTCGCCGGGGTGGTGGCAATCAGCCCCAGCATTTT. Translated, it gives CASSSRRGGGNQPQHF.

The rearrangement links TRBV6-5 to TRBJ2-3; 7 positions agree with TRBD1. Germline V gene lookup returns CDR1 MNHEY and CDR2 SVGAGI. The CDR3 extends over 15 amino acids. The trim removed 6 bases at V and 2 bases at J, leaving 8 bases unmatched. CDR3 DNA sequence: TGTGCCAGCAGCCGGGACAGAGAACACACAGATACGCAGTATTTT. Protein sequence: CASSRDREHTDTQYF.